This entry lists 23 T cell receptor beta chains sequenced from one sample in a study of shared clonotypes between healthy human individuals. Profiled with immunoSEQ multiplex PCR; TCRdb holds only in-frame clones, not every one. The data show about 590,000 clones, roughly 95% seen once. It was CD45RO-negative cells, positively selected for CCR7, that made up naive CD8 cells, with terminally differentiated effector memory CD45RA+ cells excluded. Sequencing was performed on naive CD8+ T cells sorted from blood. The receptors originated from a woman in her 30s in good health.

The rearrangement uses TRBV4-1 and TRBJ1-2; 7 positions agree with TRBD1. The CDR3 is 16 residues long. Germline CDR1 and CDR2: MGHRA and YSYEKL. The ends lost 0 bases at V and 5 bases at J; junction bases unmatched: 9. The CDR3 reads CASSQDAGGGNYGYTF. The DNA of the CDR3 is TGCGCCAGCAGCCAAGATGCAGGGGGTGGCAATTATGGCTACACCTTC.

The chain has TRBV13 and TRBJ2-2; the D is unclear. Between the trimmed V and J ends, which lost 4 bases and 5 bases, there was a span of 11 bases. The CDR3 covers 14 residues. In germline, CDR1 is PRHDT, CDR2 FYEKMQ (reference sequence). CDR3 amino acids: CASSSQTLTGELFF. The CDR3 DNA follows: TGTGCCAGCAGCTCCCAGACCCTAACCGGGGAGCTGTTTTTT.

V gene TRBV9 combines with J gene TRBJ2-7, with a possible D match to TRBD1 (5 bases). The germline V gene has CDR1 SGDLS and CDR2 YYNGEE. The V gene lost 3 bases and the J gene lost 0 bases, with 7 bases spanning the gap. This CDR3 spans 13 amino acids. CDR3 nucleotides: TGTGCCAGCAGCGGGCAGGGCTCCTACGAGCAGTACTTC. Encoded protein: CASSGQGSYEQYF.

This clone appeared a few times. The chain carries TRBV27 and TRBJ1-2, with D tentatively TRBD1 (5 bases). Deletions cut 3 bases from V and 4 bases from J, with 9 bases between. This CDR3 comprises 13 residues. Germline values: CDR1 MNHEY, CDR2 SMNVEV (reference sequence). DNA for the CDR3: TGTGCCAGCAGTTTGGGGCATACCTATGGCTACACCTTC. Translation gives CASSLGHTYGYTF.

The chain couples TRBV7-8 to TRBJ1-2, with 11 bases aligning to TRBD1. Germline values: CDR1 SGHVS, CDR2 FQNEAQ. This CDR3 comprises 16 residues. Trimming removed 1 base from V and 4 bases from J; junction bases left unmatched: 5. CDR3 sequence: CASSLGTGGIGYGYTF. CDR3 DNA sequence: TGTGCCAGCAGCTTAGGGACAGGGGGCATTGGCTATGGCTACACCTTC. Combining the CDR3 with reference TRBV7-8 and TRBJ1-2 gives the whole variable domain GAGVSQSPRYKVAKRGQDVALRCDPISGHVSLFWYQQALGQGPEFLTYFQNEAQLDKSGLPSDRFFAERPEGSVSTLKIQRTQQEDSAVYLCASSLGTGGIGYGYTFGSGTRLTVV.

The chain links TRBV10-3 to TRBJ1-4; 7 nucleotides agree with TRBD1. From germline, CDR1 is ENHRY and CDR2 SYGVKD. After removal of 6 bases from V and 5 bases from J, the junction contained 6 bases not matched to a gene. The CDR3 is 14 amino acids. The CDR3 sequence: CAIRSGQSNEKLFF. As DNA, the CDR3 is TGTGCCATCAGGTCGGGACAGTCAAATGAAAAACTGTTTTTT.

Details on this clone: Other DNA sequences within the sample encode an identical CDR3. The chain uses TRBV10-2 and TRBJ2-1, with 8 bases identical to TRBD2. J lost 2 bases, V lost 6 bases, and 0 bases had no gene match. This CDR3 contains 13 residues. Germline V lookup: CDR1 WSHSY, CDR2 SAAADI. In nucleotides, the CDR3 is TGCGCCAGCAGGACTAGCGCCTACAATGAGCAGTTCTTC. Translation gives CASRTSAYNEQFF.

This chain joins TRBV27 and TRBJ1-1; D may be TRBD1 (5 bases). The V and J ends lost 2 bases and 0 bases respectively, with 16 bases between them. The CDR3 is made up of 17 amino acids. Germline V gene sequence: CDR1 MNHEY, CDR2 SMNVEV (reference sequence). CDR3 nucleotide sequence: TGTGCCAGCAGTTTAATCCCGGGGGATACCATGAACACTGAAGCTTTCTTT. Protein: CASSLIPGDTMNTEAFF.

The V gene is TRBV5-1, the J gene TRBJ1-3; D is unclear. This CDR3 region has 18 residues. V lost 4 bases to trimming and J lost 0 bases, with 20 bases between them. CDR1 and CDR2 (germline): SGHRS, YFSETQ. CDR3 amino acids: CASSDVEGGIHSGNTIYF. In DNA form, the CDR3 reads TGCGCCAGCAGCGACGTCGAGGGAGGTATCCACTCTGGAAACACCATATATTTT.

The chain links TRBV9 to TRBJ2-1; D is undetermined. Germline V CDR1 and CDR2: SGDLS, YYNGEE. Trimming pared 4 bases from V and 1 base from J, leaving 15 bases between. The length of the CDR3 is 16 residues. In nucleotides, the CDR3 is TGTGCCAGCAGCCCCAGCCGAGCGAGTTCCTACAATGAGCAGTTCTTC. Encoded protein: CASSPSRASSYNEQFF.

The CDR3 sequence is CASSGTTAGGPTDTQYF. The CDR3 DNA is TGTGCCAGCAGCGGAACTACAGCGGGAGGACCCACAGATACGCAGTATTTT. V is TRBV9 and J is TRBJ2-3; TRBD2 agrees at 9 bases. This CDR3 has 17 amino acids. After removal of 3 bases from V and 2 bases from J, the junction contained 10 bases not matched to a gene. Germline CDR1 and CDR2: SGDLS and YYNGEE.

This sequence joins TRBV7-2 and TRBJ2-5; 8 positions match TRBD1. Gene TRBJ2-7 matches the end of the DNA better, so the J call may be wrong. This CDR3 region has 12 residues. Germline V gene lookup returns CDR1 SGHTA and CDR2 FQGNSA. CDR3 sequence reads: CASRTGAYEQYF. The CDR3 region has the DNA TGTGCCAGCAGGACAGGGGCCTACGAGCAGTACTTC.

This clone showed up just a few times. V gene TRBV27 combines with J gene TRBJ1-2, with no clear D. Germline lookup yields CDR1 MNHEY and CDR2 SMNVEV (reference sequence). This CDR3 contains 11 residues. V lost 10 bases and J lost 5, with 11 bases in between. The CDR3 DNA reads TGTGCCACTACCGACGGGTATGGCTACACCTTC. It yields the protein CATTDGYGYTF.

The chain links TRBV7-6 to TRBJ2-1, with 11 bases aligning to TRBD2. Unmatched junction bases numbered 4, after V lost 6 bases and J lost 0 bases. This CDR3 comprises 16 residues. Germline CDR1 is SGHVS and CDR2 is FNYEAQ. The chain's CDR3 is CASSRTSGHSYNEQFF. The CDR3 DNA is TGTGCCAGCAGTCGGACTAGCGGGCACTCCTACAATGAGCAGTTCTTC.

V usage is TRBV9 and J usage is TRBJ2-6, with a possible D match to TRBD2 (6 bases). The CDR3 consists of 15 residues. V was clipped by 0 bases and J by 3 bases, with 7 bases between them. The germline V gene encodes CDR1 SGDLS and CDR2 YYNGEE. CDR3 region: CASSVGGIGANVLTF. Here the CDR3 DNA reads TGTGCCAGCAGCGTAGGCGGGATTGGGGCCAACGTCCTGACTTTC.

A remark on this clone: Sequence at one end of the junction differs from germline and may be a read error. V and J are TRBV6-1 and TRBJ2-7; 9 nucleotides agree with TRBD1. The CDR3 loop spans 17 amino acids. Per germline, CDR1 MNHNS and CDR2 SASEGT. The CDR3 DNA follows: TGTGCCAGCAGTGAACTGCCTGGGACAGGGATTTTCTCCCTAGCTACATTC. This gives the protein CASSELPGTGIFSLATF.

The CDR3 spells CSVWGGTEAFF. In DNA, the CDR3 is TGCAGCGTTTGGGGGGGCACTGAAGCTTTCTTT. This chain joins TRBV29-1 and TRBJ1-1, with a weak D call TRBD1 (5 bases). The CDR3 has 11 residues. V was trimmed by 5 bases and J by 4 bases, leaving 8 bases between them. CDR1 and CDR2 (germline): SQVTM, ANQGSEA.

This chain joins TRBV7-9 and TRBJ1-4; D not resolved. Per the germline V gene, CDR1 is SEHNR and CDR2 is FQNEAQ (reference sequence). Trimming removed 5 bases from V and 12 bases from J, with 13 bases in between. There are 12 residues in the CDR3. The DNA of the CDR3 is TGTGCCAGCAGCCCCTGGGAGGGTGAACTGTTTTTT. This encodes CASSPWEGELFF. The full variable domain, with the rest looked up from reference TRBV7-9 and TRBJ1-4, is DTGVSQNPRHKITKRGQNVTFRCDPISEHNRLYWYRQTLGQGPEFLTYFQNEAQLEKSRLLSDRFSAERPKGSFSTLEIQRTEQGDSAMYLCASSPWEGELFFGSGTQLSVL.

The rearrangement joins TRBV29-1 to TRBJ2-1, with 7 bases aligning to TRBD2. The V gene end was trimmed by 6 bases and the J gene end by 12 bases; junction bases not matched to a gene: 8. The CDR3 has 11 residues. Germline V lookup: CDR1 SQVTM, CDR2 ANQGSEA. CDR3 sequence reads: CSVGDYRAQFF. CDR3 nucleotide sequence: TGCAGCGTAGGGGACTATAGGGCGCAGTTCTTC.

The V gene is TRBV10-2, the J gene TRBJ2-2; TRBD2 is a possible D gene (6 bases). Germline CDR1 WSHSY, CDR2 SAAADI. The CDR3 runs to 16 residues. V was pared by 4 bases and J by 4 bases, with 16 bases between. The CDR3 coding sequence is TGCGCCAGCAGTGGGGAACTAGCTCGGTTCACCGGGGAGCTGTTTTTT. Protein sequence: CASSGELARFTGELFF.

The rearrangement joins TRBV10-2 to TRBJ1-2, with D hard to call. V was pared by 0 bases and J by 0 bases, with 2 bases between. Germline CDR1 is WSHSY and CDR2 is SAAADI. This CDR3 comprises 13 residues. CDR3 sequence (DNA): TGCGCCAGCAGTGAGTCGGCTAACTATGGCTACACCTTC. It translates to CASSESANYGYTF.

CDR3 DNA: TGTGCCAGCAGCTTAGCGCTCACTGAGGTTTCGGCTTTCTTT. This translates into CASSLALTEVSAFF. The gene calls are TRBV7-8 and TRBJ1-1; D remains unclear. V gave up 0 bases and J gave up 11 bases, with 16 bases separating them. From germline, CDR1 is SGHVS and CDR2 FQNEAQ. The CDR3 extends over 14 amino acids.

The CDR3 coding sequence is TGTGCCAGCTCCCAGGGCGGGAGGTTCAGCTATGAGCAGTTCTTC. Its translation: CASSQGGRFSYEQFF. The V and J genes are TRBV19 and TRBJ2-1; TRBD2 agrees at 8 bases. Per the germline V gene, CDR1 is LNHDA and CDR2 is SQIVND (reference sequence). This CDR3 is 15 amino acids long. The V and J ends lost 9 bases and 8 bases, in that order; junction bases with no gene match: 15.